This T cell receptor beta chain was profiled in a study of blood T cell repertoires in COVID-19. The wider study: Donors in the United States, Italy and Spain gave samples during acute or convalescent COVID-19. The analysed material was cDNA or gDNA that came from T cells, B-cell-depleted T cells, or PBMCs.

As processed by the authors: Cell counts per sample came from amplifying reference gene primers. Measured with immunoSEQ multiplex PCR; TCRdb has only the in-frame clones, and not every one. V and J calls and clone size follow that table, whereas D and trimming were derived from the DNA. The table shows about 200,000 clones, with about 86% occurring only once. The CDR3 extends over 13 amino acids. Germline V gene lookup returns CDR1 SGHAT and CDR2 FQDESV (reference sequence). V lost 8 bases, J lost 5 bases, and 14 bases lay in between. Sequencing input: peripheral blood. The receptor comes from a woman aged 45-65 years with acute or convalescent COVID-19. The chain joins TRBV11-1 to TRBJ2-3; no reliable D call. DNA for the CDR3: TGTGCCAGCCTATCCCAGCTAGGAGATACGCAGTATTTT. The encoded protein is CASLSQLGDTQYF. The full variable domain, with the rest looked up from reference TRBV11-1 and TRBJ2-3, is EAEVAQSPRYKITEKSQAVAFWCDPISGHATLYWYRQILGQGPELLVQFQDESVVDDSQLPKDRFSAERLKGVDSTLKIQPAELGDSAMYLCASLSQLGDTQYFGPGTRLTVL.